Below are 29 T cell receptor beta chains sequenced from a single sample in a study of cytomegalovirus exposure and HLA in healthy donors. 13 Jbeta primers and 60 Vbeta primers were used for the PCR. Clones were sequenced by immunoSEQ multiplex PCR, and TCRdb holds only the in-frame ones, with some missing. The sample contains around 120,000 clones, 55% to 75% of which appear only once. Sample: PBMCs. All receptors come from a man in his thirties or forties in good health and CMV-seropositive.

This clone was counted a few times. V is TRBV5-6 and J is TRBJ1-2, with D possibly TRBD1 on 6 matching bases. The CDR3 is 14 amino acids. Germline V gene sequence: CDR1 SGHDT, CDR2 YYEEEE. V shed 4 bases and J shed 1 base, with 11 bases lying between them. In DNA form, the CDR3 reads TGTGCCAGCAGCCTCCCAGGGGTTAACTATGGCTACACCTTC. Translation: CASSLPGVNYGYTF.

The CDR3 region has the DNA TGTGCCAGCAGCAGGGTTAACGGTAATGAAAAACTGTTTTTT. It specifies CASSRVNGNEKLFF. V gene TRBV6-6 combines with J gene TRBJ1-4; D perhaps matches TRBD1 (5 bases). The V end lost 6 bases, the J end lost 4 bases, and 12 bases lay between the germline ends. Germline CDR1 is MNHNY and CDR2 is SVGAGI (reference sequence). The CDR3 extends over 14 amino acids.

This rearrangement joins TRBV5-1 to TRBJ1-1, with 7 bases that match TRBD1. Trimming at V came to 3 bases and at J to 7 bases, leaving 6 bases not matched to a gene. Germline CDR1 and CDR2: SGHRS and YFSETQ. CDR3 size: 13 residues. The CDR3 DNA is TGCGCCAGCAGCTCCCGACAGGGAGTTGAAGCTTTCTTT. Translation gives CASSSRQGVEAFF. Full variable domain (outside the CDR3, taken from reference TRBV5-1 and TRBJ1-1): KAGVTQTPRYLIKTRGQQVTLSCSPISGHRSVSWYQQTPGQGLQFLFEYFSETQRNKGNFPGRFSGRQFSNSRSEMNVSTLELGDSALYLCASSSRQGVEAFFGQGTRLTVV.

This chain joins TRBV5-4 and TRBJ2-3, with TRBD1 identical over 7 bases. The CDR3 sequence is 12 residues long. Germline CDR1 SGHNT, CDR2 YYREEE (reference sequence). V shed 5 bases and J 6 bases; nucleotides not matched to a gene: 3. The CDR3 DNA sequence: TGTGCCAGCAGATCGACAGGGGATACGCAGTATTTT. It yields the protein CASRSTGDTQYF.

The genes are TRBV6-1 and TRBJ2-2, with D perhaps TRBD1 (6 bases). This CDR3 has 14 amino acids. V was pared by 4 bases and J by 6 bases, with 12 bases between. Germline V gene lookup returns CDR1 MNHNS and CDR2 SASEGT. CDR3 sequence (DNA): TGTGCCAGCAGTGGATTACAGGGCGCCGGGGAGCTGTTTTTT. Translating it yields CASSGLQGAGELFF.

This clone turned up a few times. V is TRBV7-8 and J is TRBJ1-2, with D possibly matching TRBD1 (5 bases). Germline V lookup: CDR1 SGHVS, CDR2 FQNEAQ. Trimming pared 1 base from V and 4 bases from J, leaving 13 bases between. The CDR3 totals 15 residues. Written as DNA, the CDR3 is TGTGCCAGCAGCTTAGAGGATCAGGGTGGCTATGGCTACACCTTC. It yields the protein CASSLEDQGGYGYTF.

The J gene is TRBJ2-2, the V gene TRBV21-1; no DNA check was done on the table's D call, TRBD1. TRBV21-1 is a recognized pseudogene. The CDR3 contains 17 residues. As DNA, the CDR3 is TGTGCCAGCAGCATCCCGAGAACAGGGGGCGAAACCGGGGAGCTGTTTTTT. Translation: CASSIPRTGGETGELFF.

CDR3 in amino acids: CSVLLGLQFF. CDR3 DNA: TGCAGCGTTTTGCTAGGACTGCAGTTCTTC. The V call is TRBV29-1, the J call TRBJ2-1; weak D call: TRBD2 (5 bases). Germline-derived CDR1 and CDR2 are SQVTM and ANQGSEA. V lost 5 bases and J lost 12, with 11 bases in between. The CDR3 extends over 10 amino acids.

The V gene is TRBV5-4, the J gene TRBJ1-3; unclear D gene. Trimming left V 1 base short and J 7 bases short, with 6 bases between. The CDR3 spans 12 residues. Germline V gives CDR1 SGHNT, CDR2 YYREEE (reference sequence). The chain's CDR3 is CASSLWRNTIYF. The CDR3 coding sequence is TGTGCCAGCAGCTTGTGGAGGAACACCATATATTTT.

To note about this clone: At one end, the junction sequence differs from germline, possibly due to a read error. The CDR3 DNA sequence: TGTGCCAGCGGGGGGGGGCTATTC. Translating it yields CASGGGLF. The J gene is TRBJ1-2, the V gene TRBV2; TRBD1 is a possible D gene (6 bases). Germline-derived CDR1 and CDR2 are SNHLY and FYNNEI. The CDR3 consists of 8 residues.

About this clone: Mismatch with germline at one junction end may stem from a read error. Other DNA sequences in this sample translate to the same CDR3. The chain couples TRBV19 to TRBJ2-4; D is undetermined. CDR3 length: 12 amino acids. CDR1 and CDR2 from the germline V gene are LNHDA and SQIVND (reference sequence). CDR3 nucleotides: TGTGCTAGTAGCATAGCCAAAAACATTCAGTACTTC. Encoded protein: CASSIAKNIQYF.

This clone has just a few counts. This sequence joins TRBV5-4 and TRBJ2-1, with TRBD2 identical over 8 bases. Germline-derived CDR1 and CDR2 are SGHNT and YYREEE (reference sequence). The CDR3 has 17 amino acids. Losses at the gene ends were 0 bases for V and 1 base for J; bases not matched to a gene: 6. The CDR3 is CASSLAGSGGSYNEQFF. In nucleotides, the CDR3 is TGTGCCAGCAGCTTGGCCGGGAGCGGGGGTTCCTACAATGAGCAGTTCTTC.

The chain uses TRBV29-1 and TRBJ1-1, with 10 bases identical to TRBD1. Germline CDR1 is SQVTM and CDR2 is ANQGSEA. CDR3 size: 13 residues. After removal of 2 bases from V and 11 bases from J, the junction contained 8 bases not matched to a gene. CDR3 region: CSVEQTGGSGAFF. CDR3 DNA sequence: TGCAGCGTTGAACAGACAGGGGGCTCGGGGGCTTTCTTT.

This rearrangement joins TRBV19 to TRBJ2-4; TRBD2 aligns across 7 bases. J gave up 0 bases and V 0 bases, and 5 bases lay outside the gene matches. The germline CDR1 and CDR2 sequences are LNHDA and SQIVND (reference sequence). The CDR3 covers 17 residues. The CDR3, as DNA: TGTGCCAGTAGTATAGAGGGACTAACCCTAGCCAAAAACATTCAGTACTTC. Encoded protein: CASSIEGLTLAKNIQYF. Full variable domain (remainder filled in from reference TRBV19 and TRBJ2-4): DGGITQSPKYLFRKEGQNVTLSCEQNLNHDAMYWYRQDPGQGLRLIYYSQIVNDFQKGDIAEGYSVSREKKESFPLTVTSAQKNPTAFYLCASSIEGLTLAKNIQYFGAGTRLSVL.

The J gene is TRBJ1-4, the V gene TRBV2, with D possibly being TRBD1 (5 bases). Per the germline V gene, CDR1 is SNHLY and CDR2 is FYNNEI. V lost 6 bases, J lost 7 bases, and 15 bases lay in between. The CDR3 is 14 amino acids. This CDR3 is CASSEQVGFEKLFF. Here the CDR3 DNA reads TGTGCCAGCAGCGAACAGGTCGGATTTGAAAAACTGTTTTTT.

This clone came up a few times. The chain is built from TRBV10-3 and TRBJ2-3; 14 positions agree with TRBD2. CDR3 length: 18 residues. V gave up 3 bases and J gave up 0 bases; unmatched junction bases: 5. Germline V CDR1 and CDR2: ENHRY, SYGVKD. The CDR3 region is CAISEKGLAGVSTDTQYF. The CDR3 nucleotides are TGTGCCATCAGTGAAAAGGGACTAGCGGGGGTTAGCACAGATACGCAGTATTTT.

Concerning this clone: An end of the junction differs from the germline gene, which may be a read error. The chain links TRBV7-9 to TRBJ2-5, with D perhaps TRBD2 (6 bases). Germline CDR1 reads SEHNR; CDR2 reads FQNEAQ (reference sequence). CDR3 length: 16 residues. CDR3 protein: CSSSFRTSREVETQYF. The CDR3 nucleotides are TGTTCCAGCAGCTTTCGGACCAGCAGGGAGGTGGAGACCCAGTACTTC.

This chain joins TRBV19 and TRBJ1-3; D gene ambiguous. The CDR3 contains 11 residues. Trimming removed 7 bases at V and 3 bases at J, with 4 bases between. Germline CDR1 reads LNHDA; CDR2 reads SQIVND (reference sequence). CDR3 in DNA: TGTGCCAGTACCCTTGGAAACACCATATATTTT. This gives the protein CASTLGNTIYF.

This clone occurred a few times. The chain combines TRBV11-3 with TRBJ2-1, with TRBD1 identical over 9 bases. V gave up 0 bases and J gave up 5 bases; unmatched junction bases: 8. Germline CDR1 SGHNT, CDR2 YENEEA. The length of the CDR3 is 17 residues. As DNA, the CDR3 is TGTGCCAGCAGCTTAGATCCCGGACAGGGGACGCACAATGAGCAGTTCTTC. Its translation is CASSLDPGQGTHNEQFF.

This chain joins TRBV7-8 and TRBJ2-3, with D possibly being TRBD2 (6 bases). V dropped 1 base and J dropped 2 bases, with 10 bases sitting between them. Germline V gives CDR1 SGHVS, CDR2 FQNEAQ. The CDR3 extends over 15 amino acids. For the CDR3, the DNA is TGTGCCAGCAGCTTAGGGACTACGAACACAGATACGCAGTATTTT. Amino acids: CASSLGTTNTDTQYF.

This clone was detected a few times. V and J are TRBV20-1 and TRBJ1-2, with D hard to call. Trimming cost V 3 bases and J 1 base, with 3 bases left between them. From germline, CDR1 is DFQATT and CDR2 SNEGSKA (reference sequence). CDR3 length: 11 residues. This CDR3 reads CSARYNYGYTF. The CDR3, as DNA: TGCAGTGCTAGGTATAACTATGGCTACACCTTC.

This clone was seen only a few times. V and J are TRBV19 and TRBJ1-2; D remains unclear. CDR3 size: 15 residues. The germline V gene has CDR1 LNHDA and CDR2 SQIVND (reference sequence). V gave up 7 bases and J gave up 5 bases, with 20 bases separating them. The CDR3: CASTSIGENLYGYTF. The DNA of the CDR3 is TGTGCCAGTACCTCCATCGGGGAGAATCTTTATGGCTACACCTTC.

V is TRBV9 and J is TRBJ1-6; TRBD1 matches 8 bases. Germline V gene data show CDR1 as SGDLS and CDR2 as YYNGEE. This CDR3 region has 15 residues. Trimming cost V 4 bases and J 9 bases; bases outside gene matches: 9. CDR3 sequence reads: CASSQTGARGSPLHF. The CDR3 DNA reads TGTGCCAGCAGCCAGACAGGGGCGCGGGGTTCACCCCTCCACTTT.

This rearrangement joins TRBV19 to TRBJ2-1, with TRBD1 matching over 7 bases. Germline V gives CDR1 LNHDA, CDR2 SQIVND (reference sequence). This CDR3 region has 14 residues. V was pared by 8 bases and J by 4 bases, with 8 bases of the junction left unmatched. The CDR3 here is CASSPGTAYNEQFF. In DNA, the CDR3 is TGTGCCAGTTCACCCGGGACAGCATACAATGAGCAGTTCTTC.

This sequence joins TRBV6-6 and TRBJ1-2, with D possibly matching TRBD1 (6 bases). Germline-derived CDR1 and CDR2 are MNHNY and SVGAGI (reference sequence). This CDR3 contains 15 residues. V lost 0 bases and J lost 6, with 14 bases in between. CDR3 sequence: CASSYSRGGADGYTF. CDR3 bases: TGTGCCAGCAGTTACTCGAGAGGGGGAGCGGATGGCTACACCTTC.

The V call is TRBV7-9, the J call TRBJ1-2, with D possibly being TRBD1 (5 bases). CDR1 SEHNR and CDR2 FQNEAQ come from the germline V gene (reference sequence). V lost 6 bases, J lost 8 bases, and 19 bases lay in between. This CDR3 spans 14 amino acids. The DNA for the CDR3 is TGTGCCAGCAGTGTGCCCTTTGGGGCGATGGGCTACACCTTC. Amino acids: CASSVPFGAMGYTF.

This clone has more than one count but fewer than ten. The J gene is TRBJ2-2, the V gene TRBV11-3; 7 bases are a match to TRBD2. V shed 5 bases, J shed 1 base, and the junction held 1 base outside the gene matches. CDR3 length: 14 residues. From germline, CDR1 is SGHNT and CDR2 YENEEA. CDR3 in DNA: TGTGCCAGCAGCCCTAGCGGGAACACCGGGGAGCTGTTTTTT. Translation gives CASSPSGNTGELFF.

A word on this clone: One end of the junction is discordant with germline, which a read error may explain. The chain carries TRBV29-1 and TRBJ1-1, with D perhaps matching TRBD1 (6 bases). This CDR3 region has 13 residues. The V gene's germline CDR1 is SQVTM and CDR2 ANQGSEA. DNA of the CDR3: TGCAGCGTTGGGGGGGGCTTGAACGCTGAAGCTTTCTTT. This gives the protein CSVGGGLNAEAFF.

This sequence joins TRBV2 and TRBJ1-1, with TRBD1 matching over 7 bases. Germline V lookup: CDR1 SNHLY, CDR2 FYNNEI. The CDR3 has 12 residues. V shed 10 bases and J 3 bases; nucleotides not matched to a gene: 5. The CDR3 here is CATEGADTEAFF. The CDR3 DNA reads TGTGCCACAGAGGGGGCAGACACTGAAGCTTTCTTT.